The entry below gives a single TCR beta chain sequence along with its context. The antigen is undetermined. Barcoded TCR alpha and TCR beta cDNA libraries with UMIs came from 5'RACE using constant-segment primers. TCRdb reprocessed the 5' RACE reads via MiXCR and lists one record per CDR3 protein. Of fewer than 700,000 distinct CDR3 sequences in the sample, roughly 20% were seen once. This sample is drawn from a study of T-cell memory formation after mild COVID-19. Across the whole study: Among the donors, TCR clusters were largely specific to each donor.

Overall study findings and caveats: Mainly in CM and EM were contracting CD4+ clones; CD8+ were in EMRA.

CDR3 length equals 18 residues. The V gene end was trimmed by 5 bases and the J gene end by 4 bases; junction bases not matched to a gene: 17. The V gene's germline CDR1 is SGHKS and CDR2 YYEKEE (reference sequence). Sequencing used PBMCs or a T cell subset sorted from them (not recorded which). The TCR sequence derives from an adult woman who had mild COVID-19 (a few samples of this study predate the infection). Cell type and time point are not known. The chain combines TRBV5-5 with TRBJ2-3; TRBD1 aligns across 9 bases. DNA for the CDR3: TGTGCCAGCAGACCCTCCGACCCAGGACAGGGGATTTCAGATACGCAGTATTTT. It yields the protein CASRPSDPGQGISDTQYF.